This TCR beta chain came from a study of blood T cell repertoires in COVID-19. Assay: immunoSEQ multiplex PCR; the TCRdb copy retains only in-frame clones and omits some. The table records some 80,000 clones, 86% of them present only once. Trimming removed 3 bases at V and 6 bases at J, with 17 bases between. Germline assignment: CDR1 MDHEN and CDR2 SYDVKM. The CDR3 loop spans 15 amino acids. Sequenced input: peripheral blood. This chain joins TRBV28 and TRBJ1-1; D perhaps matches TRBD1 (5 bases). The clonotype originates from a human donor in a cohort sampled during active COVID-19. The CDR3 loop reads CASSFAGPKGAEAFF. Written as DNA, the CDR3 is TGTGCCAGCAGTTTCGCCGGGCCAAAAGGGGCTGAAGCTTTCTTT.